This T cell receptor beta chain was documented in a study of shared clonotypes between healthy human individuals. Study information: Plates per donor: three CD4 naive, three CD4 memory, two CD8 naive, one CD8 memory.

CDR3 length: 14 residues. CDR1 and CDR2 (germline): SGHTA, FQGTGA. V lost 3 bases and J lost 1, with 8 bases in between. Regarding the study as a whole: Relative to clonotypes present in all four donors, those not shared had lower generation probabilities.

Notes on this clone: Its antigen remains unidentified.

The repertoire was sequenced with immunoSEQ multiplex PCR; TCRdb's copy has only in-frame clones and lacks some. The sample holds over 850,000 clones, around 82% seen once. Healthy adults negative for HIV, lacking recent acute infections or vaccinations, served as donors. The sample was memory CD4+ T cells from PBMCs. Sample subset: CD45RA-negative fraction. The sequence was collected from a man between 18 and 35 years old in good health. Some clones in this sample may be carry-over from other donors' samples. This rearrangement joins TRBV7-3 to TRBJ2-3; TRBD2 might be the D (5 bases). The CDR3 here is CASSLLGGTDTQYF. DNA for the CDR3: TGTGCCAGCAGCTTGCTGGGAGGCACAGATACGCAGTATTTT.